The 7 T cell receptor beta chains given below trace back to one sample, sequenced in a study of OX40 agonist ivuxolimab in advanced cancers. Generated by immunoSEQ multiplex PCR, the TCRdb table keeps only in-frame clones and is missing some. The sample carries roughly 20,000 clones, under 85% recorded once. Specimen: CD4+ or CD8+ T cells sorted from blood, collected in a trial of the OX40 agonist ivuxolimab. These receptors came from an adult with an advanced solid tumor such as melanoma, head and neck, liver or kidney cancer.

CDR3 sequence (DNA): TGCGCCAGCAGCTTTCGTTCGGACAGGGGCTACGAGCAGTACTTC. This codes for CASSFRSDRGYEQYF. The chain combines TRBV5-1 with TRBJ2-7; 9 bases agree with TRBD1. The CDR3 covers 15 residues. J gave up 3 bases and V 2 bases, and 6 bases lay outside the gene matches. Germline V gives CDR1 SGHRS, CDR2 YFSETQ.

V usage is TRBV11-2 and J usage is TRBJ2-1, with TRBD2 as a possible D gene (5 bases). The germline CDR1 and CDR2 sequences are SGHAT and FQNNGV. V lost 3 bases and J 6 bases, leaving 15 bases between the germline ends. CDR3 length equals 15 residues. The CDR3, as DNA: TGTGCCAGCAGCTTGGGTGCTAGCTTCGTCAATGAGCAGTTCTTC. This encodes CASSLGASFVNEQFF. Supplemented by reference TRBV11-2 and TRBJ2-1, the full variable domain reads EAGVAQSPRYKIIEKRQSVAFWCNPISGHATLYWYQQILGQGPKLLIQFQNNGVVDDSQLPKDRFSAERLKGVDSTLKIQPAKLEDSAVYLCASSLGASFVNEQFFGPGTRLTVL.

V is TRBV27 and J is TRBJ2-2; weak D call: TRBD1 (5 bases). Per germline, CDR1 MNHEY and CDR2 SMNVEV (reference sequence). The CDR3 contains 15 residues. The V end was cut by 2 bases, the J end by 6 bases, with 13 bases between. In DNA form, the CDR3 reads TGTGCCAGCAGTTTAAGCAGGGAACGTTCCGGGGAGCTGTTTTTT. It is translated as CASSLSRERSGELFF.

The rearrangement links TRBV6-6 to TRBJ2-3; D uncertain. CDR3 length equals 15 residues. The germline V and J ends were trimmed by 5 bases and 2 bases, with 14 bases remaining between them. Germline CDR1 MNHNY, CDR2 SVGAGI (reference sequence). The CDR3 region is CASSHQRPTTDTQYF. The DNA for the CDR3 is TGTGCCAGCAGTCACCAAAGACCCACCACAGATACGCAGTATTTT.

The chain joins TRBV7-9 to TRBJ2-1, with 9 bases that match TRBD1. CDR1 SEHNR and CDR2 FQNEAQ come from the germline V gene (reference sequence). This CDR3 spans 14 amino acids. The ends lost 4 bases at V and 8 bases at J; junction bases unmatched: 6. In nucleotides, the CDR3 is TGTGCCAGCAGCTCGGACAGGGGAGGGTATGAGCAGTTCTTC. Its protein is CASSSDRGGYEQFF.

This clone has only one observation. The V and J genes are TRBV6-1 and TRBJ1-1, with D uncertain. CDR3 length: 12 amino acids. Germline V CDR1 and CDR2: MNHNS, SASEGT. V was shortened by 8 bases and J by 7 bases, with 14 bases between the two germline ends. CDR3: CASAVGRIEAFF. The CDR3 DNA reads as TGTGCCAGCGCGGTGGGAAGAATTGAAGCTTTCTTT.

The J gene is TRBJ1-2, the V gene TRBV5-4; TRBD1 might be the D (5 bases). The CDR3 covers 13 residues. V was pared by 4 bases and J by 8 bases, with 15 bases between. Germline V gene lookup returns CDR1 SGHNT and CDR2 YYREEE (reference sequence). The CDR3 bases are TGTGCCAGCAGCGACGCTCTAAGGGGAGGCTACACCTTC. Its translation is CASSDALRGGYTF.